The rows below give T cell receptor beta chains drawn from one sample of a study of blood T cell repertoires in COVID-19. TCRdb's copy holds only in-frame clones and misses some; the assay was immunoSEQ multiplex PCR. Altogether around 170,000 clones are present, about 85% being singletons, with the ten largest covering 20% to 30%. The sample was peripheral blood. All receptors come from a man aged 60 to 75 with acute or convalescent COVID-19. The CDR3 runs from the conserved cysteine through the conserved F or W. The order of the fields is CDR3 length, V gene, D gene, J gene, clone size, CDR3 protein, CDR3 DNA. D genes are given only for firm matches. Expanded clones are given a class, and other clones once, few, many or no size at all.

>16|TRBV6-1|-|TRBJ1-2|-
CASSGGSATRNYGYTF
TGTGCCAGCAGTGGCGGGTCAGCCACCCGTAACTATGGCTACACCTTC
>14|TRBV6-2/TRBV6-3|TRBD2|TRBJ2-2|once
CASSLLAGAGELFF
TGTGCCAGCAGTTTGCTAGCGGGAGCTGGGGAGCTGTTTTTT
>15|TRBV7-3|-|TRBJ2-3|-
CASRIAGPRTDTQYF
TGTGCCAGCAGGATTGCGGGGCCACGCACAGATACGCAGTATTTT
>14|TRBV29-1|TRBD1|TRBJ1-5|-
CSVRWGQSNQPQHF
TGCAGCGTACGCTGGGGACAGAGCAATCAGCCCCAGCATTTT
>15|TRBV6-6|-|TRBJ1-5|few
CASSYSDRSNQPQHF
TGTGCCAGCAGTTACTCCGACAGATCCAATCAGCCCCAGCATTTT
>13|TRBV19|TRBD1|TRBJ1-1|-
CASLKTGTAEAFF
TGTGCCAGTCTGAAGACAGGGACGGCTGAAGCTTTCTTT
>16|TRBV7-3|TRBD1|TRBJ1-1|-
CASSQTGTAMNTEAFF
TGTGCCAGCAGCCAGACCGGGACAGCGATGAACACTGAAGCTTTCTTT
>11|TRBV30|-|TRBJ2-1|-
CAWSFRNEQFF
TGTGCCTGGAGTTTCAGGAATGAGCAGTTCTTC
>16|TRBV7-2|-|TRBJ2-5|-
CASSSRGSGSQETQYF
TGTGCCAGCAGCTCCCGGGGTAGCGGATCCCAAGAGACCCAGTACTTC
>15|TRBV14|TRBD1|TRBJ2-1|-
CASSRNRDSYNEQFF
TGTGCCAGCAGCCGAAACCGGGACAGTTACAATGAGCAGTTCTTC
>17|TRBV4-3|TRBD1|TRBJ1-3|-
CASSPTGPQGSGNTIYF
TGCGCCAGCAGCCCAACAGGGCCACAGGGGTCTGGAAACACCATATATTTT
>14|TRBV12-5|TRBD1|TRBJ1-6|-
CASGLEGANSPLHF
TGTGCTAGTGGTTTGGAGGGGGCGAATTCACCCCTCCACTTT
>15|TRBV10-3|-|TRBJ2-3|once
CAISETGLFTDTQYF
TGTGCCATCAGTGAGACGGGACTCTTCACAGATACGCAGTATTTT
>16|TRBV7-2|-|TRBJ1-1|-
CASSLGLSGGGSEAFF
TGTGCCAGCAGCTTAGGACTTAGTGGGGGGGGAAGTGAAGCTTTCTTT
>15|TRBV11-2|TRBD1|TRBJ1-5|-
CASSWGTVKNQPQHF
TGTGCCAGCAGCTGGGGGACAGTGAAAAATCAGCCCCAGCATTTT
>14|TRBV24-1|-|TRBJ1-5|-
CATSDWRNNQPQHF
TGTGCCACCAGTGATTGGCGGAATAATCAGCCCCAGCATTTT